The sequence of this T cell receptor beta chain was determined in a study of shared clonotypes between healthy human individuals. As for the study in general: There were three CD4 naive, three CD4 memory, two CD8 naive and one CD8 memory plates per donor.

An assay was performed, and its level was deep. Data came from immunoSEQ multiplex PCR; TCRdb stores just in-frame clones and leaves some out. This table holds around 2.1 million clones, just over 90% found once. Naive CD8 cells lacked CD45RO and underwent positive selection for CCR7, leaving out terminally differentiated effector memory CD45RA+ cells. All of the donors resided in Nashville, Tennessee, and each was a Caucasian adult. The germline V gene has CDR1 GTSNPN and CDR2 SVGIG (reference sequence). V was clipped by 7 bases and J by 3 bases, with 13 bases between them. This CDR3 contains 12 residues.

The specimen sequenced was naive CD8+ T cells from PBMCs. The TCR comes from a man between 18 and 29 years old in good health. Some clones in this sample may be carry-over from other donors' samples. This rearrangement joins TRBV30 to TRBJ2-7, with a tentative D call TRBD2 (5 bases). CDR3 protein: CALKIGDYEQYF. The CDR3 nucleotides read TGTGCCTTAAAAATCGGGGACTACGAGCAGTACTTC.